The T cell receptor beta chain under discussion was sequenced for a study of T cells in Graves' hyperthyroidism and ophthalmopathy. Overall study findings and caveats: Most thyroid clonotypes with frequency above 0.001 were detected in blood.

Uncontrolled infection, other autoimmune disease, pregnancy or lactation led to exclusion. Details on this clonotype: Its target is unknown. A much bigger clone sits one base away, suggesting this may be a read error.

Germline-derived CDR1 and CDR2 are LNHDA and SQIVND (reference sequence). CDR3 length: 17 amino acids. V shed 8 bases and J 7 bases; nucleotides not matched to a gene: 15. RNA transcripts served as the template for amplifying TCR beta CDR3 regions. An initial round of RT-PCR targeting the TCR CDR3 relied on the HTBI primer set. One entry per CDR3 protein results from TCRdb running MiXCR on the multiplex PCR reads. The table includes roughly 290,000 distinct CDR3 sequences, about 17% detected once. V and J are TRBV19 and TRBJ2-1; 12 bases align to TRBD2. The sequencing sample was made of blood. This TCR derives from an older woman with Graves' ophthalmopathy. The CDR3 protein is CASFDLAGGPLMNEQFF. The CDR3 DNA reads as TGTGCCAGTTTTGACCTAGCGGGAGGGCCCTTGATGAATGAGCAGTTCTTC.